This entry is about one T cell receptor beta chain. The entry originates in a study of blood T cell repertoires in COVID-19. The overall study: Specimens from acute and convalescent COVID-19 originated in the United States, Italy and Spain. T cells, B-cell-depleted T cells, or PBMCs provided the cDNA or gDNA that served as material.

The CDR3 extends over 16 amino acids. Germline CDR1 and CDR2: LNHDA and SQIVND (reference sequence). V lost 4 bases, J lost 0 bases, and 13 bases lay in between. As originally analysed: Estimation of nucleated cell counts relied on the amplification of reference gene primers. The assay was immunoSEQ multiplex PCR, and TCRdb's table has in-frame clones only and misses some. That table gives V, J and clone size, and the DNA gave D and trimming. Here the sample spans approximately 120,000 clones, roughly 80% being singletons. The chain is built from TRBV19 and TRBJ2-4, with D perhaps TRBD1 (6 bases). The clonotype comes from a human donor in a cohort sampled during active COVID-19. Input material: peripheral blood. The CDR3 is CASSTGQKLAKNIQYF. The CDR3 DNA sequence: TGTGCCAGTAGTACGGGACAAAAACTAGCCAAAAACATTCAGTACTTC.